The clone carrying this T cell receptor (beta chain) was found many times. The antigen remains unidentified. The data were obtained in a study of tumor-infiltrating lymphocytes in primary liver carcinoma. Across the whole study: Sequencing of the samples generated roughly 3.65 to 8 million productive TCRbeta reads, with similar yields across tissue types. Findings and caveats of the study: Lower overlap was observed for tumor-adjacent and tumor-blood pairs relative to tumor region pairs.

Unsorted whole blood served as the source of blood RNA, and germline DNA was extracted as well. CDR3 length: 15 residues. V shed 3 bases and J shed 3 bases, with 15 bases lying between them. Making TCR beta cDNA involved approximately 530 ng total RNA and a constant-region primer. A slightly modified ARM-PCR protocol with three nested multiplex PCR rounds produced these TCR beta libraries. Amplification in the first two PCR rounds was performed using TRBV1-TRBV30 forward primers and a C-beta reverse primer for approximately 10 cycles each. Using its own MiXCR run on the multiplex PCR reads, TCRdb lists one record per CDR3 protein. The table shows about 320,000 distinct CDR3 sequences, with approximately 58% occurring only once.

The chain carries TRBV12-3 or TRBV12-4 and TRBJ2-7, with a weak D call TRBD1 (6 bases). The sequence came from a woman aged 30 to 39 with primary liver carcinoma and hepatitis B virus infection. Sequenced material: peripheral blood. DNA for the CDR3: TGTGCCAGCAGTTTCGGACAGCCCCCACACTACGAGCAGTACTTC. This encodes CASSFGQPPHYEQYF.